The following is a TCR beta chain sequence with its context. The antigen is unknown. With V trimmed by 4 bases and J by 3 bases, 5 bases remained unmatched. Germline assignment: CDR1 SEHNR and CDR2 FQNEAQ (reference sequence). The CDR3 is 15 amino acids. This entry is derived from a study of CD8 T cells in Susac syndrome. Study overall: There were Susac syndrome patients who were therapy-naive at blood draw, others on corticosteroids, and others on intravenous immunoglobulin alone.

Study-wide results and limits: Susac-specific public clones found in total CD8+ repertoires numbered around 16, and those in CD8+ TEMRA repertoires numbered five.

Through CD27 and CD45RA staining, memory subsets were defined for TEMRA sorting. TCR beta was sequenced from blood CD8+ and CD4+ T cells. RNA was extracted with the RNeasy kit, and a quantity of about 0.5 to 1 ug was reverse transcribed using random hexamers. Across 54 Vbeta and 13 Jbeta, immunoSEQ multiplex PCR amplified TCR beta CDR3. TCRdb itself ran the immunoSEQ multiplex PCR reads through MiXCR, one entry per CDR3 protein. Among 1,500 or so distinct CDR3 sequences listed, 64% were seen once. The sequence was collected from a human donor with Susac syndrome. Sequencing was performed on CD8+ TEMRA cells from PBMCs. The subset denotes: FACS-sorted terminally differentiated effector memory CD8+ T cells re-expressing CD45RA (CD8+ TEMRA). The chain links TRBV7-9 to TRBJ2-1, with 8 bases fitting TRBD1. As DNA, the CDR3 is TGTGCCAGCAGCTGCGGGACAGGTATCTACAATGAGCAGTTCTTC. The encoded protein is CASSCGTGIYNEQFF.